This T cell receptor beta chain came from a study of blood T cell repertoires in COVID-19. About the research overall: In each case, the material was cDNA or gDNA derived from T cells, B-cell-depleted T cells, or PBMCs.

The length of the CDR3 is 14 residues. V was shortened by 3 bases and J by 6 bases, with 14 bases between the two germline ends. CDR1 is SGHVS and CDR2 is FQNEAQ in the germline V gene. Per the original methods: Estimated nucleated cell counts came from reference gene primer amplification. Profiled with immunoSEQ multiplex PCR; TCRdb holds only in-frame clones, not every one. V and J calls and clone size are given by that table; D and trimming were obtained from the DNA. The sample lists roughly 360,000 clones, around 89% occurring once. Participants reported their clinical history, and cohort assignment relied on those reports.

Sample: PBMCs or T cells enriched from blood (not recorded which). The sequence was collected from a woman in her 30s with acute COVID-19. V and J are TRBV7-8 and TRBJ1-2; no clear D. CDR3 loop: CASSFPGVSHGYTF. The CDR3 bases are TGTGCCAGCAGCTTCCCCGGGGTGTCCCATGGCTACACCTTC.